This TCR beta chain was captured in a study of T cell responses to AZD1222 COVID-19 vaccine. Sequencing used immunoSEQ multiplex PCR; TCRdb keeps in-frame clones, though not all of them. The sample records about 100,000 clones, about 90% being singletons. Timing groups of about 4 and about 12 weeks for second doses were pooled. To note about this clone: Its specificity is unknown.

General study results and limits: It was only after the peak T cell response that any repertoires were sampled. Rises in breadth and depth of Spike-specific TCRs came after two AZD1222 doses.

The CDR3 loop spans 13 amino acids. The germline gives CDR1 SGHDN, CDR2 FVKESK. V lost 1 base and J lost 5, with 8 bases in between. The chain carries TRBV14 and TRBJ2-5, with D uncertain. The TCR was taken from an adult who received the AZD1222 COVID-19 vaccine. The sequencing here drew on peripheral blood, taken 28 days after the second AZD1222 dose. The CDR3 DNA sequence: TGTGCCAGCAGCCAAGTCTCCTACGAGACCCAGTACTTC. The encoded protein is CASSQVSYETQYF.